This T cell receptor beta chain was sequenced in a study of blood T cell repertoires in COVID-19. Study details: Some COVID-19 samples were acute and others convalescent; all came from the United States, Italy and Spain. T cells, B-cell-depleted T cells, or PBMCs provided the cDNA or gDNA that served as material.

The CDR3 loop spans 15 amino acids. Germline V gene sequence: CDR1 SGHRS, CDR2 YFSETQ. V lost 2 bases to trimming and J lost 3 bases; unmatched junction nucleotides: 3. Patients at the Seattle site were enrolled during active infection and followed longitudinally. Authors' data handling: How many nucleated cells were present was estimated from reference gene primer amplification. The data were produced by immunoSEQ multiplex PCR, yet TCRdb's version contains in-frame clones alone and is incomplete. From that table come the V and J calls and clone size; the DNA was used to work out D and trimming. Of about 430,000 clones in the sample, 80% to 90% are singletons; the top ten hold 0.8% to 1%.

The source of this sequence is a man aged 18-30 years with COVID-19, enrolled during active disease. This chain links TRBV5-1 with TRBJ2-3, with 10 nucleotides matching TRBD2. The sample was peripheral blood. The CDR3 is CASSFQREGTDTQYF. The CDR3 DNA follows: TGCGCCAGCAGCTTCCAGCGGGAGGGGACAGATACGCAGTATTTT.